The 29 T cell receptor beta chains presented below share a single source sample, sequenced in a study of T cells in Graves' hyperthyroidism and ophthalmopathy. Amplification targeted TCR beta CDR3 regions from RNA transcripts. HTBI primers were employed in a first-round RT-PCR of the TCR CDR3. TCRdb called the multiplex PCR reads again in MiXCR, with one record for every CDR3 protein. The sample contains about 150,000 distinct CDR3 sequences, 22% of which appear only once. The sample consisted of blood. These TCRs come from a woman between 50 and 59 years old with Graves' hyperthyroidism that later progressed to Graves' ophthalmopathy.

In its sample, this clonotype was seen many times. V is TRBV2 and J is TRBJ2-1; D might be TRBD1 (5 bases). The CDR3 has 15 amino acids. Trimming removed 2 bases from V and 0 bases from J, with 8 bases in between. CDR1 SNHLY and CDR2 FYNNEI come from the germline V gene. In DNA, the CDR3 is TGTGCCAGCAGTGAACAGGGTAGCTCCTACAATGAGCAGTTCTTC. Encoded protein: CASSEQGSSYNEQFF.

The rearrangement links TRBV19 to TRBJ1-1; 9 positions match TRBD1. The germline gives CDR1 LNHDA, CDR2 SQIVND (reference sequence). The J segment lost 1 base and the V segment lost 4 bases, leaving 7 bases of the junction unmatched. The CDR3 spans 16 residues. The CDR3 bases are TGTGCCAGTAGTACCAAGAGGGGACAGGGGAACACTGAAGCTTTCTTT. Translated, it gives CASSTKRGQGNTEAFF.

This clonotype was detected a few times. CDR3 bases: TGTGCCACCAGTGCGAGGGCCCATCAGCCCCAGCATTTT. Protein: CATSARAHQPQHF. The chain combines TRBV24-1 with TRBJ1-5; D gene ambiguous. Germline CDR1 and CDR2: KGHDR and SFDVKD. Trimming removed 5 bases at V and 5 bases at J, with 9 bases between. The CDR3 covers 13 residues.

This clonotype is a singleton in its sample. The CDR3 spells CASSGTGMRNTEAFF. CDR3 in DNA: TGTGCCAGCAGTGGAACAGGGATGAGGAACACTGAAGCTTTCTTT. V and J are TRBV2 and TRBJ1-1, with D possibly being TRBD1 (6 bases). Trimming removed 4 bases from V and 1 base from J, with 13 bases in between. The CDR3 is made up of 15 amino acids. Germline values: CDR1 SNHLY, CDR2 FYNNEI.

As regards this clonotype: One base away lies a much larger clone, so this may be a sequencing read error. The chain uses TRBV3-1 and TRBJ1-6, with D tentatively TRBD1 (5 bases). The germline V gene has CDR1 LGHDT and CDR2 YNNKEL (reference sequence). This CDR3 has 18 residues. CDR3 in amino acids: CVSSHSQGQGSYNSPLHF. CDR3 DNA: TGTGTCAGCAGCCATTCCCAGGGTCAAGGATCCTATAATTCACCCCTCCACTTT.

This clonotype was recorded many times. J is TRBJ2-1 and V is TRBV28, with D unclear. V gave up 6 bases and J gave up 4 bases, with 16 bases separating them. In germline, CDR1 is MDHEN, CDR2 SYDVKM. CDR3 size: 15 residues. CDR3 in amino acids: CASRLTEPAYNEQFF. The CDR3 DNA sequence: TGTGCCAGCAGACTAACGGAGCCGGCTTACAATGAGCAGTTCTTC.

This clonotype was counted at least ten times. The chain is built from TRBV5-6 and TRBJ2-3; D gene ambiguous. The CDR3 extends over 13 amino acids. Trimming left V 4 bases short and J 4 bases short, with 10 bases between. Germline V gene lookup returns CDR1 SGHDT and CDR2 YYEEEE. The CDR3 region is CASSVRLPDTQYF. Written as DNA, the CDR3 is TGTGCCAGCAGCGTCCGACTGCCAGATACGCAGTATTTT.

In this sample, this clonotype turned up many times. This chain links TRBV28 with TRBJ1-1, with 8 nucleotides matching TRBD1. The CDR3 is made up of 12 amino acids. Germline V CDR1 and CDR2: MDHEN, SYDVKM. With 7 bases clipped from V and 11 bases from J, the junction kept 9 bases outside the gene matches. The CDR3, as DNA: TGTGCCAGCACCCGGGGGACAGGCGTTGCTTTCTTT. Amino acid sequence: CASTRGTGVAFF.

V is TRBV4-1 and J is TRBJ1-1; no clear D. CDR1 and CDR2 from the germline V gene are MGHRA and YSYEKL. Trimming took off 1 base at V and 0 bases at J, with 12 bases between the two ends. This CDR3 comprises 16 residues. For the CDR3, the DNA is TGCGCCAGCAGCCAAGTCCTCGTTATGATGAACACTGAAGCTTTCTTT. Its protein is CASSQVLVMMNTEAFF.

The rearrangement joins TRBV5-1 to TRBJ2-3; 8 nucleotides match TRBD1. CDR3 length equals 13 residues. Germline CDR1 and CDR2: SGHRS and YFSETQ. With 7 bases clipped from V and 2 bases from J, the junction kept 3 bases outside the gene matches. The CDR3 sequence: CASGTGDTDTQYF. For the CDR3, the DNA is TGCGCCAGCGGGACAGGCGACACAGATACGCAGTATTTT.

This clonotype was detected ten times or more. This chain uses TRBV20-1 with TRBJ1-6; no firm D call. Per germline, CDR1 DFQATT and CDR2 SNEGSKA (reference sequence). V was pared by 4 bases and J by 9 bases, with 13 bases between. This CDR3 is built from 13 residues. Here the CDR3 DNA reads TGCAGTGCTAACCGGAACGAAGGTTCACCCCTCCACTTT. The encoded protein is CSANRNEGSPLHF.

Ten or more counts support this clonotype. The chain employs TRBV20-1 and TRBJ2-5, with 10 positions matching TRBD1. Trimming took 3 bases from V and 5 from J; bases not matched to a gene: 12. CDR3 length: 16 residues. The V gene's germline CDR1 is DFQATT and CDR2 SNEGSKA (reference sequence). Written as DNA, the CDR3 is TGCAGTGCTAGGGACAGGGGGACTCCAACATGGGAGACCCAGTACTTC. Amino acids: CSARDRGTPTWETQYF.

This clonotype was observed many times. The chain combines TRBV30 with TRBJ1-1; no reliable D call. Germline CDR1 is GTSNPN and CDR2 is SVGIG (reference sequence). The V and J ends lost 0 bases and 5 bases respectively, with 10 bases between them. The CDR3 consists of 13 residues. The CDR3 here is CAWSVGPVTEAFF. The CDR3 DNA reads TGTGCCTGGAGTGTAGGGCCTGTGACTGAAGCTTTCTTT.

This clonotype was counted only a few times. The chain joins TRBV28 to TRBJ2-4, with 9 bases fitting TRBD1. Germline assignment: CDR1 MDHEN and CDR2 SYDVKM. The V gene end was trimmed by 6 bases and the J gene end by 6 bases; junction bases not matched to a gene: 6. The CDR3 is 14 amino acids. The CDR3 spells CASRRQGGGNIQYF. CDR3 coding DNA: TGTGCCAGCAGGAGACAGGGGGGGGGAAACATTCAGTACTTC.

There are many counts of this clonotype. The rearrangement uses TRBV5-4 and TRBJ2-3; 10 bases map to TRBD1. V was pared by 4 bases and J by 2 bases, with 4 bases of the junction left unmatched. CDR1 and CDR2 from the germline V gene are SGHNT and YYREEE (reference sequence). The CDR3 extends over 15 amino acids. CDR3 in DNA: TGTGCCAGCAGCCCGGACAGGGGGTTCACAGATACGCAGTATTTT. Translated, it gives CASSPDRGFTDTQYF. Full variable domain (remainder filled in from reference TRBV5-4 and TRBJ2-3): ETGVTQSPTHLIKTRGQQVTLRCSSQSGHNTVSWYQQALGQGPQFIFQYYREEENGRGNFPPRFSGLQFPNYSSELNVNALELDDSALYLCASSPDRGFTDTQYFGPGTRLTVL.

This clonotype was counted many times. The genes are TRBV19 and TRBJ1-1; 10 bases map to TRBD1. The CDR3 is 14 residues long. The junction had 5 bases not matched to a gene; V was cut back by 5 bases and J by 5 bases. Per the germline V gene, CDR1 is LNHDA and CDR2 is SQIVND (reference sequence). CDR3 in amino acids: CASSYRDRGTEAFF. As DNA, the CDR3 is TGTGCCAGTAGTTATCGGGACAGGGGTACTGAAGCTTTCTTT.

This clonotype was seen at least ten times. This sequence joins TRBV24-1 and TRBJ2-1; 10 nucleotides line up with TRBD2. CDR1 is KGHDR and CDR2 is SFDVKD in the germline V gene. The trim removed 0 bases at V and 7 bases at J, leaving 8 bases unmatched. This CDR3 has 17 amino acids. The CDR3 DNA reads as TGTGCCACCAGTGATTTGCAGCATAGCGGGAGGTCGAATGAGCAGTTCTTC. Amino acids: CATSDLQHSGRSNEQFF.

This clonotype appeared many times. The chain employs TRBV7-3 and TRBJ1-6, with TRBD1 matching 7 bases. Per germline, CDR1 SGHTA and CDR2 FQGTGA. The V and J ends lost 2 bases and 8 bases, in that order; junction bases with no gene match: 3. The CDR3 length is 14 residues. CDR3 nucleotide sequence: TGTGCCAGCAGCTTAGAGGGGGCCGATTCACCCCTCCACTTT. Protein product: CASSLEGADSPLHF. Combining the CDR3 with reference TRBV7-3 and TRBJ1-6 gives the whole variable domain GAGVSQTPSNKVTEKGKYVELRCDPISGHTALYWYRQSLGQGPEFLIYFQGTGAADDSGLPNDRFFAVRPEGSVSTLKIQRTERGDSAVYLCASSLEGADSPLHFGNGTRLTVT.

This clonotype was counted ten times or more. CDR3 residues: CASSPGSGPRRRGAYEQYF. For the CDR3, the DNA is TGTGCCAGCAGCCCAGGCAGCGGGCCGAGGAGGAGAGGTGCCTACGAGCAGTACTTC. This sequence joins TRBV11-2 and TRBJ2-7; possibly TRBD2 for D (6 bases). The CDR3 runs to 19 residues. Per germline, CDR1 SGHAT and CDR2 FQNNGV. V gave up 5 bases and J gave up 2 bases, with 28 bases separating them.

This clonotype was counted many times. The V gene is TRBV30, the J gene TRBJ1-4; a weak D match, TRBD1 (6 bases). Germline CDR1 GTSNPN, CDR2 SVGIG (reference sequence). CDR3 length: 15 amino acids. Trimming removed 4 bases at V and 7 bases at J, with 19 bases between. The CDR3 is CAWKQGIGSGEKLFF. The CDR3 coding sequence is TGTGCCTGGAAACAGGGAATAGGCAGCGGTGAAAAACTGTTTTTT. The full variable domain, with the rest looked up from reference TRBV30 and TRBJ1-4, is SQTIHQWPATLVQPVGSPLSLECTVEGTSNPNLYWYRQAAGRGLQLLFYSVGIGQISSEVPQNLSASRPQDRQFILSSKKLLLSDSGFYLCAWKQGIGSGEKLFFGSGTQLSVL.

There are many counts of this clonotype. The chain has TRBV6-6 and TRBJ1-1; D call uncertain. CDR1 and CDR2 (germline): MNHNY, SVGAGI (reference sequence). Trimming pared 0 bases from V and 1 base from J, leaving 21 bases between. The CDR3 sequence is 19 residues long. CDR3 in DNA: TGTGCCAGCAGTTACTCGATGTTTAGGCAGGCAACCTCGAACACTGAAGCTTTCTTT. Amino acids: CASSYSMFRQATSNTEAFF.

This clonotype showed up many times. The rearrangement uses TRBV20-1 and TRBJ2-7; maybe TRBD2 (6 bases). The germline V gene has CDR1 DFQATT and CDR2 SNEGSKA (reference sequence). The CDR3 is 13 amino acids. The ends were cut back, 0 bases at V and 2 bases at J, with 8 bases in the middle. CDR3 DNA: TGCAGTGCTAGAGACGGGAGCGCCTACGAGCAGTACTTC. Protein product: CSARDGSAYEQYF.

This clonotype was detected many times. V is TRBV12-3 or TRBV12-4 and J is TRBJ2-2, with 12 positions matching TRBD2. Trimming took 6 bases from V and 4 from J; bases not matched to a gene: 6. This CDR3 comprises 16 residues. The CDR3 reads CASRHASGRVTGELFF. The CDR3 nucleotides are TGTGCCAGCAGGCACGCTAGCGGGAGGGTCACCGGGGAGCTGTTTTTT.

The chain links TRBV28 to TRBJ1-4; 9 positions agree with TRBD1. CDR1 and CDR2 (germline): MDHEN, SYDVKM. CDR3 length equals 15 residues. V trimming: 4 bases; J trimming: 4 bases; junction bases outside the gene matches: 4. CDR3 sequence: CASSSTGGNNEKLFF. In DNA form, the CDR3 reads TGTGCCAGCAGTTCGACAGGGGGAAATAATGAAAAACTGTTTTTT.

This clonotype has only a few counts. The chain carries TRBV30 and TRBJ1-1; a possible D gene is TRBD1 (5 bases). Germline V gene lookup returns CDR1 GTSNPN and CDR2 SVGIG (reference sequence). CDR3 length equals 13 residues. V lost 2 bases, J lost 5 bases, and 12 bases lay in between. The CDR3 spells CAWSQRGVTEAFF. CDR3 DNA sequence: TGTGCCTGGAGTCAGAGGGGAGTAACTGAAGCTTTCTTT.

This clonotype was picked up a small number of times. The V gene is TRBV30, the J gene TRBJ2-1; D not resolved. V was shortened by 5 bases and J by 7 bases, with 9 bases between the two germline ends. Germline V CDR1 and CDR2: GTSNPN, SVGIG (reference sequence). The CDR3 consists of 11 residues. The CDR3 DNA sequence: TGTGCCTGGGCCAGCGAGAATGAGCAGTTCTTC. This translates into CAWASENEQFF.

This clonotype has just a few counts. This sequence joins TRBV14 and TRBJ2-5; TRBD2 might be the D (6 bases). Trimming cost V 5 bases and J 2 bases, with 15 bases left between them. Germline CDR1 is SGHDN and CDR2 is FVKESK. The CDR3 is 15 amino acids. DNA for the CDR3: TGTGCCAGCAGCAAACAAACTAGCTCGCAAGAGACCCAGTACTTC. Its protein is CASSKQTSSQETQYF.

This clonotype has a count of ten or more. The V and J genes are TRBV7-3 and TRBJ2-5; D possibly corresponds to TRBD1 (5 bases). Germline loops: CDR1 SGHTA, CDR2 FQGTGA. The CDR3 is 15 residues long. V gave up 1 base and J gave up 1 base, with 10 bases separating them. The CDR3 region is CASSLNGAPQETQYF. The CDR3 DNA is TGTGCCAGCAGCTTAAATGGGGCCCCCCAAGAGACCCAGTACTTC.

This clonotype was observed at least ten times. The rearrangement links TRBV7-2 to TRBJ2-7; 12 bases fit TRBD2. Germline V gene data show CDR1 as SGHTA and CDR2 as FQGNSA. The CDR3 covers 14 residues. The ends lost 4 bases at V and 10 bases at J; junction bases unmatched: 8. In DNA form, the CDR3 reads TGTGCCAGCAGCTACGAGCTAGCGGGAGGGGTACAGTACTTC. Its translation: CASSYELAGGVQYF. Based on the CDR3 plus reference TRBV7-2 and TRBJ2-7, the full variable domain is GAGVSQSPSNKVTEKGKDVELRCDPISGHTALYWYRQSLGQGLEFLIYFQGNSAPDKSGLPSDRFSAERTGGSVSTLTIQRTQQEDSAVYLCASSYELAGGVQYFGPGTRLTVT.